The 16 T cell receptor beta chains presented below share a single source sample, sequenced in a study of blood T cell repertoires in COVID-19. Clones were sequenced by immunoSEQ multiplex PCR, and TCRdb holds only the in-frame ones, with some missing. Among under 200,000 clones listed, 65% to 85% were seen once. Input material: peripheral blood. These receptors all stem from a woman aged 80 or older with active or convalescent COVID-19.

The gene calls are TRBV6-2 or TRBV6-3 and TRBJ1-2; tentatively, D is TRBD1 (6 bases). This CDR3 has 13 residues. The V gene's germline CDR1 is MNHEY and CDR2 SVGEGT. V was trimmed by 2 bases and J by 4 bases, leaving 8 bases between them. The chain's CDR3 is CASSYGQSYGYTF. Written as DNA, the CDR3 is TGTGCCAGCAGTTACGGACAGTCCTATGGCTACACCTTC.

The chain has TRBV5-1 and TRBJ2-7; no reliable D call. The germline CDR1 and CDR2 sequences are SGHRS and YFSETQ. Trimming removed 2 bases from V and 3 bases from J, with 9 bases in between. The CDR3 contains 13 residues. CDR3 loop: CASSLTESYEQYF. CDR3 bases: TGCGCCAGCAGCTTAACAGAGAGCTACGAGCAGTACTTC.

The V gene is TRBV30, the J gene TRBJ1-5, with D possibly TRBD1 on 6 matching bases. Germline lookup yields CDR1 GTSNPN and CDR2 SVGIG (reference sequence). Trimming shortened V by 1 base and J by 7 bases, and 14 bases separated the two germline ends. CDR3 size: 14 residues. The CDR3 region has the DNA TGTGCCTGGAGTGCCGCGGGCAGGGGCCAGCCCCAGCATTTT. It codes for CAWSAAGRGQPQHF.

In this sample, this clone turned up once. J is TRBJ2-7 and V is TRBV5-1; tentative D call: TRBD2 (6 bases). Trimming stripped 4 bases from V and 0 bases from J, with 14 bases between. Per the germline V gene, CDR1 is SGHRS and CDR2 is YFSETQ. The CDR3 covers 15 residues. The CDR3, as DNA: TGCGCCAGCAGCCCGGGGGAACAGAGCTCCTACGAGCAGTACTTC. Its protein product is CASSPGEQSSYEQYF.

The CDR3 reads CASSYAGRESPLHF. As DNA, the CDR3 is TGTGCCAGCAGTTACGCGGGAAGGGAATCACCCCTCCACTTT. The V gene is TRBV6-6, the J gene TRBJ1-6; no reliable D call. From germline, CDR1 is MNHNY and CDR2 SVGAGI (reference sequence). V was cut by 2 bases and J by 10 bases, with 12 bases left in between. CDR3 length: 14 residues.

This clone was seen at least ten times. The V call is TRBV7-9, the J call TRBJ1-1, with TRBD1 matching 7 bases. The CDR3 sequence is 14 residues long. Losses at the gene ends were 5 bases for V and 1 base for J; bases not matched to a gene: 4. Per germline, CDR1 SEHNR and CDR2 FQNEAQ (reference sequence). The CDR3 bases are TGTGCCAGCAGCCAGGGACAGCAGAACACTGAAGCTTTCTTT. It translates to CASSQGQQNTEAFF.

The chain employs TRBV27 and TRBJ1-3; 7 nucleotides align to TRBD1. Germline V gene sequence: CDR1 MNHEY, CDR2 SMNVEV (reference sequence). CDR3 length: 14 residues. J was trimmed by 9 bases and V by 6 bases; bases with no gene match: 11. The CDR3 nucleotides are TGTGCCAGCAGCCCACAGGGGCGGGGTGGCACCATATATTTT. Protein product: CASSPQGRGGTIYF.

This sequence joins TRBV29-1 and TRBJ1-1, with D possibly matching TRBD1 (6 bases). The CDR3 totals 12 residues. V dropped 7 bases and J dropped 2 bases, with 11 bases sitting between them. In germline, CDR1 is SQVTM, CDR2 ANQGSEA. CDR3 amino acids: CSATTGNTEAFF. CDR3 DNA sequence: TGCAGCGCCACGACAGGAAACACTGAAGCTTTCTTT.

A few counts support this clone. The J gene is TRBJ2-7, the V gene TRBV7-8; 8 bases align to TRBD2. V gave up 5 bases and J gave up 3 bases; unmatched junction bases: 6. CDR3 length: 14 amino acids. Germline V gene sequence: CDR1 SGHVS, CDR2 FQNEAQ. The DNA of the CDR3 is TGTGCCAGCAGCCTGGGACTAGGGAACTACGAGCAGTACTTC. Translation: CASSLGLGNYEQYF.

As regards this clone: Other DNA sequences in this sample translate to the same CDR3. The chain uses TRBV19 and TRBJ2-3, with TRBD1 identical over 9 bases. From germline, CDR1 is LNHDA and CDR2 SQIVND (reference sequence). This CDR3 region has 14 residues. With V trimmed by 5 bases and J by 3 bases, 3 bases remained unmatched. The CDR3: CASSPGQGTDTQYF. CDR3 in DNA: TGTGCCAGTAGTCCCGGACAGGGGACAGATACGCAGTATTTT.

The chain links TRBV7-2 to TRBJ2-2; 9 bases map to TRBD1. The CDR3 consists of 16 residues. Germline CDR1 SGHTA, CDR2 FQGNSA. V was clipped by 5 bases and J by 4 bases; unmatched bases: 8. CDR3 region: CASSRRGQGLTGELFF. As DNA, the CDR3 is TGTGCCAGCAGCCGGAGGGGACAGGGACTCACCGGGGAGCTGTTTTTT.

Many counts were recorded for this clone. V usage is TRBV2 and J usage is TRBJ1-2; possibly TRBD1 for D (6 bases). Trimming left V 5 bases short and J 4 bases short, with 11 bases between. Germline V gene data show CDR1 as SNHLY and CDR2 as FYNNEI. There are 13 residues in the CDR3. The CDR3: CASSTTGSYGYTF. DNA of the CDR3: TGTGCCAGCAGTACTACAGGGAGCTATGGCTACACCTTC.

The chain joins TRBV12-3 or TRBV12-4 to TRBJ1-1, with unresolved D. CDR3 length: 12 residues. V was trimmed by 10 bases and J by 6 bases, leaving 15 bases between them. The CDR3 sequence: CATRATDSEAFF. The CDR3 DNA follows: TGTGCCACCCGGGCTACGGACTCTGAAGCTTTCTTT.

In its sample, this clone was seen once. The CDR3 loop is CASSPTSNPNTGELFF. The CDR3 nucleotides are TGTGCCAGCTCCCCAACTAGTAATCCGAACACCGGGGAGCTGTTTTTT. The chain is built from TRBV18 and TRBJ2-2; D is possibly TRBD2 (5 bases). Germline V gene sequence: CDR1 KGHSH, CDR2 LQKENI. The CDR3 has 16 amino acids. Trimming removed 6 bases from V and 0 bases from J, with 14 bases in between.

The CDR3 DNA follows: TGTGCCAGCAGCCAAGATGTAGGGGAGGGCTTTACCCGCAATCAGCCCCAGCATTTT. This gives the protein CASSQDVGEGFTRNQPQHF. The V and J genes are TRBV4-2 and TRBJ1-5, with D perhaps matching TRBD1 (5 bases). V shed 0 bases and J shed 2 bases, with 20 bases lying between them. Germline-derived CDR1 and CDR2 are LGHNA and YNFKEQ. The CDR3 extends over 19 amino acids.

The chain recombines TRBV19 with TRBJ1-5; the D is unclear. Germline V gene sequence: CDR1 LNHDA, CDR2 SQIVND (reference sequence). The CDR3 length is 13 residues. V dropped 5 bases and J dropped 4 bases, with 9 bases sitting between them. The CDR3 DNA is TGTGCCAGTAGTCCGAACATAAATCAGCCCCAGCATTTT. This codes for CASSPNINQPQHF.